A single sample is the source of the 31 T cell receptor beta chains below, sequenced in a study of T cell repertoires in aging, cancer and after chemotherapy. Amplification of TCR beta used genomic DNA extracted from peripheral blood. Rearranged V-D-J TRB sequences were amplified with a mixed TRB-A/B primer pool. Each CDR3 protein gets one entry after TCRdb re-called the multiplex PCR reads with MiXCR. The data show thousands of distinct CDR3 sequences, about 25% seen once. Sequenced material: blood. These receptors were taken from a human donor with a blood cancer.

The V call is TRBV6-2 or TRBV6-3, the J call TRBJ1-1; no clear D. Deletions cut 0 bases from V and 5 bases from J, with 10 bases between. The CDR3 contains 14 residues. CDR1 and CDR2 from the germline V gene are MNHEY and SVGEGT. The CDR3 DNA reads TGTGCCAGCAGTTACTCGAATTACGAAACTGAAGCTTTCTTT. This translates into CASSYSNYETEAFF.

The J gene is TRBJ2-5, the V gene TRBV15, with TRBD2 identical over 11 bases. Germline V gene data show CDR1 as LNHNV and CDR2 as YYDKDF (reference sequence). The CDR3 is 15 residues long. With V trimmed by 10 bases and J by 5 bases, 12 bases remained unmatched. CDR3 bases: TGTGCCAGCAGTTTGGCTAGCGGGGGGCGGGAGACCCAGTACTTC. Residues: CASSLASGGRETQYF. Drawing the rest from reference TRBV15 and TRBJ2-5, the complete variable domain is DAMVIQNPRYQVTQFGKPVTLSCSQTLNHNVMYWYQQKSSQAPKLLFHYYDKDFNNEADTPDNFQSRRPNTSFCFLDIRSPGLGDTAMYLCASSLASGGRETQYFGPGTRLLVL.

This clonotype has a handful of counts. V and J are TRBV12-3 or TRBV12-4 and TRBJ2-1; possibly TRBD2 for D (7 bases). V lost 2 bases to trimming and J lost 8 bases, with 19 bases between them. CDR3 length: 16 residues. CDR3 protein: CASSLLGGGAFDEQFF. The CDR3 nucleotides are TGTGCCAGCAGTTTATTAGGGGGGGGGGCTTTCGATGAGCAGTTCTTC.

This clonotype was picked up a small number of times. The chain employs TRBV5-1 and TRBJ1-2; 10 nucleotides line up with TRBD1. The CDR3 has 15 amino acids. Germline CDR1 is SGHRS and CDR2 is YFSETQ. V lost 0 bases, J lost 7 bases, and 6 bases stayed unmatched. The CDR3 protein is CASSLGTTGGFGYTF. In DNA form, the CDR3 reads TGCGCCAGCAGCTTGGGGACGACAGGGGGCTTTGGCTACACCTTC.

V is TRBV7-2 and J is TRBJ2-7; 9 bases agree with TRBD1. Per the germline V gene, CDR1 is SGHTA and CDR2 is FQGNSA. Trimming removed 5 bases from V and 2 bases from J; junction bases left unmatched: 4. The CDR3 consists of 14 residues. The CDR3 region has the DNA TGTGCCAGCAGCGTGGACAGGGGTCCCTACGAGCAGTACTTC. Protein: CASSVDRGPYEQYF.

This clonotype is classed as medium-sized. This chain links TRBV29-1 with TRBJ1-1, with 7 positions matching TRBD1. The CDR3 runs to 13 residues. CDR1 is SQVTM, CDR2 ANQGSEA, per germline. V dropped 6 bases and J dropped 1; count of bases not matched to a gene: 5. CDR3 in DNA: TGCAGCGTCATCGACAGGGAGAACACTGAAGCTTTCTTT. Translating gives CSVIDRENTEAFF.

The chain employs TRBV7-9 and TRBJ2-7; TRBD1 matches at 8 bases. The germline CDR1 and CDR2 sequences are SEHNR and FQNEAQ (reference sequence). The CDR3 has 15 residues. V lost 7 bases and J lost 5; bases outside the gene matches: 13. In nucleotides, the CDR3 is TGTGCCAGCACCGAATCCCGGACAGGGAATCACGAGCAGTACTTC. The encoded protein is CASTESRTGNHEQYF.

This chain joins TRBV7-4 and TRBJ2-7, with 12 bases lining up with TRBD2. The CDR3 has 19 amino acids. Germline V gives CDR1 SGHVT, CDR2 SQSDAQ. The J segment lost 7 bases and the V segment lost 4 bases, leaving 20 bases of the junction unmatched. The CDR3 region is CASSSRLAGALSSYNEQYF. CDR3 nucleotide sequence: TGTGCCAGCAGCTCTAGACTAGCGGGAGCCTTAAGCTCCTACAATGAGCAGTACTTC.

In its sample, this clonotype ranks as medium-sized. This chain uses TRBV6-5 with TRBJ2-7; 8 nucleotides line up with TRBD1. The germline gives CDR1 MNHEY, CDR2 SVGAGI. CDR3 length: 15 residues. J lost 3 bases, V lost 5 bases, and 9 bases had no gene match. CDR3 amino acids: CASSETGTGGYEQYF. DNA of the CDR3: TGTGCCAGCAGTGAAACCGGGACAGGAGGCTACGAGCAGTACTTC.

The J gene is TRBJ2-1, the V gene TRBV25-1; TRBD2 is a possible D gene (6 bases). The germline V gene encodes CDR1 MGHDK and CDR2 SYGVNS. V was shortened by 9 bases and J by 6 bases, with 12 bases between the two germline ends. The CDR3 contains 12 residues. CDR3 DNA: TGTGCCAGTAGCCGGGGGTTCAATGAGCAGTTCTTC. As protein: CASSRGFNEQFF.

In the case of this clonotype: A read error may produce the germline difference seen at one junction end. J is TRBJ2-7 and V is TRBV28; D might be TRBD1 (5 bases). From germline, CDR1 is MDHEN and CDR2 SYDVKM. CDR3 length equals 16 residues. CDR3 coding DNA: TGTGCCAGCAGTTCAAATTTCATGGACAAAGTTTACGATCAGTACTTC. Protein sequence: CASSSNFMDKVYDQYF.

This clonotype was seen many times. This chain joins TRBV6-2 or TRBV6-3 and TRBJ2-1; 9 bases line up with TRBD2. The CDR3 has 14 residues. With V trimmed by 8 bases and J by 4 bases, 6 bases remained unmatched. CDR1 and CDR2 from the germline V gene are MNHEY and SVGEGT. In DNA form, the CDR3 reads TGTGCCAGCCGACCGACTAGCGGATACAATGAGCAGTTCTTC. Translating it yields CASRPTSGYNEQFF.

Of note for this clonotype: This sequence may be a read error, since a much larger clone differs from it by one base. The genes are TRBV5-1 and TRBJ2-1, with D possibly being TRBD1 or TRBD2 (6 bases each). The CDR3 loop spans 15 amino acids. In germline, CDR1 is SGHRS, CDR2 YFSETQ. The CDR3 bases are TGCACCAGCAGCTTGGGGGGCCTCTCCTACAATGAGCAGTTCTTC. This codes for CTSSLGGLSYNEQFF.

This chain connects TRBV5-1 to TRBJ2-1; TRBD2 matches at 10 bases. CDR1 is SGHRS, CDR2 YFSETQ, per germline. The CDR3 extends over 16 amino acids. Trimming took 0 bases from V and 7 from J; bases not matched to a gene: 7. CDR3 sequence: CASSLVVAGGGNEQFF. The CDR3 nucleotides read TGCGCCAGCAGCTTGGTAGTAGCGGGAGGTGGGAATGAGCAGTTCTTC.

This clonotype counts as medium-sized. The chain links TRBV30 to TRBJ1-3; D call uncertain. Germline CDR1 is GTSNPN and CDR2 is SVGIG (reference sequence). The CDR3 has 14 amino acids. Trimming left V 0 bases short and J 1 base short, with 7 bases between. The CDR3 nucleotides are TGTGCCTGGAGTGTAGGGTCGTCTGGAAACACCATATATTTT. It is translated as CAWSVGSSGNTIYF.

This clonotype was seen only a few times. Written as DNA, the CDR3 is TGTGCCAGCAGCCTGGACCGTACGAACCAGGGCTATGGCTACACCTTC. Translated: CASSLDRTNQGYGYTF. The chain is built from TRBV5-6 and TRBJ1-2; D is perhaps TRBD1 (5 bases). This CDR3 has 16 residues. V lost 4 bases and J lost 4, with 20 bases in between. Germline V gene data show CDR1 as SGHDT and CDR2 as YYEEEE.

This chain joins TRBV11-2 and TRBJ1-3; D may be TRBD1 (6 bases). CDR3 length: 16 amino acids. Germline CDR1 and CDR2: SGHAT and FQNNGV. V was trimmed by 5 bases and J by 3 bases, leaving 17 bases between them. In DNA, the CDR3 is TGTGCCAGCAGCCCCTCGGGGGGCGAGGGTGGAAACACCATATATTTT. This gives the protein CASSPSGGEGGNTIYF.

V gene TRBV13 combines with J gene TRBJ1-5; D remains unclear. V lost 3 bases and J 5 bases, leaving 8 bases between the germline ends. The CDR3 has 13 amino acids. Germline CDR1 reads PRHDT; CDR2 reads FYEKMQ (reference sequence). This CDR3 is CASSLGRDQPQHF. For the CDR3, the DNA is TGTGCCAGCAGCTTGGGCAGAGATCAGCCCCAGCATTTT.

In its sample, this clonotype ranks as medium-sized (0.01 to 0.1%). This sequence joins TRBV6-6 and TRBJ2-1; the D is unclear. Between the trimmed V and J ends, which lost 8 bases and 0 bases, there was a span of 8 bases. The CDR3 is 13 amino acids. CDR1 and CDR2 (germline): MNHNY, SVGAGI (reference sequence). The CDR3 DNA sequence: TGTGCCAGCTTTTCAAGCTCCTACAATGAGCAGTTCTTC. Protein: CASFSSSYNEQFF.

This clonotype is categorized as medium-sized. The CDR3 region is CASSFGRNTGELFF. The CDR3 nucleotides are TGTGCCAGCAGTTTCGGCAGAAACACCGGGGAGCTGTTTTTT. The chain employs TRBV27 and TRBJ2-2; D gene unclear. CDR3 length: 14 residues. The V end lost 3 bases, the J end lost 2 bases, and 7 bases lay between the germline ends. Germline V gene sequence: CDR1 MNHEY, CDR2 SMNVEV (reference sequence).

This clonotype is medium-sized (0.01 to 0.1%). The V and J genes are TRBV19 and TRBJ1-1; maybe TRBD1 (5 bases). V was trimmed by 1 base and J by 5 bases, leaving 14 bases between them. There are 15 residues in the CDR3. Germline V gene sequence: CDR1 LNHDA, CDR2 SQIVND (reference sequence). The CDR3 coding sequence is TGTGCCAGTAGTATAGGTTTTGGGGGTTTGACTGAAGCTTTCTTT. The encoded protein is CASSIGFGGLTEAFF.

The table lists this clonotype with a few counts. DNA of the CDR3: TGTGCCAGCAGCTTAGAAAAGGCGGGGAGGTACAACAATGAGCAGTTCTTC. It yields the protein CASSLEKAGRYNNEQFF. The chain joins TRBV7-9 to TRBJ2-1; D may be TRBD2 (6 bases). Germline CDR1 SEHNR, CDR2 FQNEAQ (reference sequence). The V end was cut by 1 base, the J end by 5 bases, with 18 bases between. The CDR3 consists of 17 residues.

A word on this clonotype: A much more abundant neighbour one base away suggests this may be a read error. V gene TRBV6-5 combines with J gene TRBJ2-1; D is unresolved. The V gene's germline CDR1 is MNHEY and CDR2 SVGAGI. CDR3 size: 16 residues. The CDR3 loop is CDSSPPGSWSYNEQFF. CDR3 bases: TGTGACAGCAGTCCCCCCGGTTCATGGTCCTACAATGAGCAGTTCTTC.

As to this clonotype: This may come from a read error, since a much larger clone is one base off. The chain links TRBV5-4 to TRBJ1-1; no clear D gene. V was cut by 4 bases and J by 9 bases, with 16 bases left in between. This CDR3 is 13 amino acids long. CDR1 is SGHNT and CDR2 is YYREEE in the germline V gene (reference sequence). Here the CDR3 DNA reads TGTGCCAGCAGCCCTGGGCGAGTGGATAAAGCTTTCTTT. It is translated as CASSPGRVDKAFF.

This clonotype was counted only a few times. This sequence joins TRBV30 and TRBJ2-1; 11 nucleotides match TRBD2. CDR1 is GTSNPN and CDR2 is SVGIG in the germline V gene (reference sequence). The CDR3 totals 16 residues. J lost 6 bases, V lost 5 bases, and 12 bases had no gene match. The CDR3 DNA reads TGTGCCTGGGGGGGGGTAGCGGGAGGGCCCAGCAATGAGCAGTTCTTC. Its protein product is CAWGGVAGGPSNEQFF.

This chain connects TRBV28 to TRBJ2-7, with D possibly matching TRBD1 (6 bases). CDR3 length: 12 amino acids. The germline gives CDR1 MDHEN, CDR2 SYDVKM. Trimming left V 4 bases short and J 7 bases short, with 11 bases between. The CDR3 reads CASSSNRVEQYF. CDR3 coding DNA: TGTGCCAGCAGTTCCAACAGGGTTGAGCAGTACTTC.

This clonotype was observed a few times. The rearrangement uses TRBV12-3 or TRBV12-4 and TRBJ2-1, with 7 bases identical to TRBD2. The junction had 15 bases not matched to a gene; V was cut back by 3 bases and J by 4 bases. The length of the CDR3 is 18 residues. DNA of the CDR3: TGTGCCAGCAGTTTTCTTGGCGGGAGCATTGCTCCGTACAATGAGCAGTTCTTC. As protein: CASSFLGGSIAPYNEQFF.

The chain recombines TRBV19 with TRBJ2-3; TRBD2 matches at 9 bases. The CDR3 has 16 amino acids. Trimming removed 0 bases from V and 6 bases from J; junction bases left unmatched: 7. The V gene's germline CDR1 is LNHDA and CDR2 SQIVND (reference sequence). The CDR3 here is CASSIDAGGPGDTQYF. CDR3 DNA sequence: TGTGCCAGTAGTATAGATGCGGGGGGGCCAGGCGATACGCAGTATTTT.

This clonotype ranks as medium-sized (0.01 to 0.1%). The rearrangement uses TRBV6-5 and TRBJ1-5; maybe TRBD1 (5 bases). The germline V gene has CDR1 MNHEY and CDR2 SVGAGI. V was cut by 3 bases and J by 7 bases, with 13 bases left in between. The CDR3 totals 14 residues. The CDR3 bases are TGTGCCAGCAGTTATGACAGAGCAGTGCAGCCCCAGCATTTT. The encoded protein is CASSYDRAVQPQHF.

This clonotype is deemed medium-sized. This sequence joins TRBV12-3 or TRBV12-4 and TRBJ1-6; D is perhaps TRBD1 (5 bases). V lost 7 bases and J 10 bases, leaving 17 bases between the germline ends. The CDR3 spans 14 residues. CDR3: CASTQGLGGSPLHF. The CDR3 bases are TGTGCCAGCACGCAGGGCCTCGGGGGGTCACCCCTCCACTTT.

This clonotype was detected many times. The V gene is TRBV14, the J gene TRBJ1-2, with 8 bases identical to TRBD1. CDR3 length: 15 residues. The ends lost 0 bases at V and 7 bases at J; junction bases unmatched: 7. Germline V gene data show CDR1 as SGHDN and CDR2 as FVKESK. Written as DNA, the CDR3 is TGTGCCAGCAGCCAAGATTGGACAGGGTTAGGTGGCTACACCTTC. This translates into CASSQDWTGLGGYTF.